Listed here are 27 T cell receptor beta chains from one sample, sequenced in a study of blood T cell repertoires in COVID-19. Measured with immunoSEQ multiplex PCR; TCRdb has only the in-frame clones, and not every one. The sample shows some 250,000 clones, approximately 86% of them seen only once. Sequenced sample: peripheral blood. The source of these receptors is a woman under 40 who had recovered from COVID-19.

V is TRBV19 and J is TRBJ2-1, with unresolved D. Germline V gene sequence: CDR1 LNHDA, CDR2 SQIVND (reference sequence). The CDR3 totals 12 residues. V was cut by 5 bases and J by 1 base, with 3 bases left in between. CDR3 bases: TGTGCCAGTAGTGTATCCTACAATGAGCAGTTCTTC. Translation gives CASSVSYNEQFF. Based on the CDR3 plus reference TRBV19 and TRBJ2-1, the full variable domain is DGGITQSPKYLFRKEGQNVTLSCEQNLNHDAMYWYRQDPGQGLRLIYYSQIVNDFQKGDIAEGYSVSREKKESFPLTVTSAQKNPTAFYLCASSVSYNEQFFGPGTRLTVL.

This rearrangement joins TRBV7-6 to TRBJ1-1, with a weak D call TRBD1 (5 bases). Trimming removed 1 base from V and 0 bases from J, with 15 bases in between. Germline lookup yields CDR1 SGHVS and CDR2 FNYEAQ. The CDR3 is 17 amino acids. CDR3 bases: TGTGCCAGCAGCTTAGTAGGACAAGGAAACATGAACACTGAAGCTTTCTTT. This sequence encodes CASSLVGQGNMNTEAFF.

This clone was seen once. Other DNA sequences of this sample code for an identical CDR3. The CDR3 region is CASSLSGGYEQYF. The CDR3, as DNA: TGTGCCAGCAGCTTAAGCGGTGGCTACGAGCAGTACTTC. The chain recombines TRBV7-9 with TRBJ2-7; weak D call: TRBD2 (5 bases). The CDR3 has 13 residues. V was clipped by 2 bases and J by 3 bases, with 8 bases between them. From germline, CDR1 is SEHNR and CDR2 FQNEAQ (reference sequence).

V usage is TRBV19 and J usage is TRBJ2-3; D perhaps matches TRBD1 (5 bases). Trimming pared 10 bases from V and 2 bases from J, leaving 13 bases between. From germline, CDR1 is LNHDA and CDR2 SQIVND (reference sequence). The CDR3 consists of 13 residues. CDR3: CATKDRYTDTQYF. The CDR3 DNA is TGTGCCACGAAAGACAGATACACAGATACGCAGTATTTT.

This chain connects TRBV10-3 to TRBJ2-7; 10 bases are shared with TRBD1. Germline CDR1 ENHRY, CDR2 SYGVKD. V dropped 3 bases and J dropped 4; count of bases not matched to a gene: 15. This CDR3 contains 18 residues. The DNA for the CDR3 is TGTGCCATCAGTGACACCTTCGGCCGGGGACAGGGGCCGTACGAGCAGTACTTC. It yields the protein CAISDTFGRGQGPYEQYF.

This chain joins TRBV29-1 and TRBJ2-1; 8 bases align to TRBD2. In germline, CDR1 is SQVTM, CDR2 ANQGSEA. This CDR3 region has 16 residues. V lost 2 bases to trimming and J lost 7 bases; unmatched junction nucleotides: 13. The CDR3 is CSVEKISGVSGNEQFF. CDR3 coding DNA: TGCAGCGTTGAAAAAATTAGCGGGGTCTCCGGGAATGAGCAGTTCTTC.

V usage is TRBV5-1 and J usage is TRBJ1-4, with a possible D match to TRBD1 (6 bases). This CDR3 has 15 residues. In germline, CDR1 is SGHRS, CDR2 YFSETQ. V lost 0 bases and J 5 bases, leaving 11 bases between the germline ends. The CDR3 sequence: CASSLAGVENEKLFF. CDR3 nucleotides: TGCGCCAGCAGCTTGGCAGGGGTGGAGAATGAAAAACTGTTTTTT.

The rearrangement uses TRBV10-3 and TRBJ2-3; 12 nucleotides line up with TRBD2. Germline loops: CDR1 ENHRY, CDR2 SYGVKD. The CDR3 runs to 17 residues. Trimming cost V 5 bases and J 3 bases; bases outside gene matches: 9. CDR3 in amino acids: CAISITSGGFLTDTQYF. DNA of the CDR3: TGTGCCATCAGTATTACTAGCGGGGGGTTCCTAACAGATACGCAGTATTTT.

Written as DNA, the CDR3 is TGTGCCAGCGCGTCGGTGAGCACAGATACGCAGTATTTT. Translation: CASASVSTDTQYF. The chain couples TRBV6-5 to TRBJ2-3; D is undetermined. Per germline, CDR1 MNHEY and CDR2 SVGAGI. The length of the CDR3 is 13 residues. With 8 bases removed from V and 0 bases from J, the gap between germline ends came to 9 bases.

This clone was seen only once. The V gene is TRBV10-3, the J gene TRBJ1-3; D call uncertain. CDR1 is ENHRY, CDR2 SYGVKD, per germline. The CDR3 loop spans 16 amino acids. V shed 3 bases and J shed 0 bases, with 12 bases lying between them. The CDR3 spells CAISDGPQFSGNTIYF. In DNA, the CDR3 is TGTGCCATCAGTGACGGCCCACAGTTCTCTGGAAACACCATATATTTT.

This clone has only a few counts. The genes are TRBV7-9 and TRBJ2-7; 7 bases are a match to TRBD2. Germline CDR1 reads SEHNR; CDR2 reads FQNEAQ (reference sequence). Germline trimming cut 4 bases from V and 7 bases from J; bases unmatched to any gene: 7. The CDR3 consists of 13 residues. In DNA, the CDR3 is TGTGCCAGCAGCTCGAAGGGAGCGGGAGAGCAGTACTTC. It yields the protein CASSSKGAGEQYF.

This rearrangement joins TRBV9 to TRBJ2-7, with 11 positions matching TRBD1. V lost 3 bases to trimming and J lost 2 bases; unmatched junction nucleotides: 1. The length of the CDR3 is 14 residues. From germline, CDR1 is SGDLS and CDR2 YYNGEE. This CDR3 reads CASSGTGGPYEQYF. As DNA, the CDR3 is TGTGCCAGCAGCGGGACAGGGGGCCCCTACGAGCAGTACTTC.

This chain connects TRBV14 to TRBJ2-1, with 13 bases aligning to TRBD2. The CDR3 consists of 16 residues. Germline-derived CDR1 and CDR2 are SGHDN and FVKESK. The V and J ends lost 4 bases and 6 bases, in that order; junction bases with no gene match: 6. CDR3 nucleotide sequence: TGTGCCAGCAGCCCAAAAGGACTAGCGGGGGTCAATGAGCAGTTCTTC. This codes for CASSPKGLAGVNEQFF.

This sequence joins TRBV5-1 and TRBJ1-1, with D perhaps matching TRBD1 (5 bases). CDR1 and CDR2 (germline): SGHRS, YFSETQ. CDR3 length: 13 amino acids. V was shortened by 6 bases and J by 0 bases, with 9 bases between the two germline ends. The CDR3 nucleotides are TGCGCCAGCAACCAGGGAATGAACACTGAAGCTTTCTTT. Its protein is CASNQGMNTEAFF.

The V call is TRBV2, the J call TRBJ2-7, with D possibly TRBD2 on 7 matching bases. The CDR3 covers 15 residues. Between the trimmed V and J ends, which lost 6 bases and 3 bases, there was a span of 18 bases. Germline CDR1 SNHLY, CDR2 FYNNEI. CDR3 DNA: TGTGCCAGCAGCCTCGGACTAGGGGGTTACTACGAGCAGTACTTC. Its protein product is CASSLGLGGYYEQYF.

The chain uses TRBV19 and TRBJ1-2; D uncertain. Per the germline V gene, CDR1 is LNHDA and CDR2 is SQIVND (reference sequence). This CDR3 has 12 residues. Trimming removed 5 bases from V and 4 bases from J, with 8 bases in between. The CDR3 loop reads CASSYNAYGYTF. The CDR3 DNA sequence: TGTGCCAGTAGTTACAACGCCTATGGCTACACCTTC.

The chain carries TRBV19 and TRBJ1-1; perhaps TRBD1 as D (5 bases). The CDR3 is 15 amino acids. The V gene's germline CDR1 is LNHDA and CDR2 SQIVND (reference sequence). V was trimmed by 4 bases and J by 1 base, leaving 13 bases between them. Written as DNA, the CDR3 is TGTGCCAGTAGTAAATACGTCCAGGGGAACACTGAAGCTTTCTTT. It specifies CASSKYVQGNTEAFF.

The chain joins TRBV6-2 or TRBV6-3 to TRBJ1-5; D uncertain. Germline lookup yields CDR1 MNHEY and CDR2 SVGEGT. Trimming removed 4 bases at V and 9 bases at J, with 13 bases between. This CDR3 has 13 residues. CDR3 nucleotides: TGTGCCAGCAGTTCCAGACTCGTGGGGCCCCAGCATTTT. It is translated as CASSSRLVGPQHF.

CDR3 loop: CASSRLTTGAINEQYF. For the CDR3, the DNA is TGTGCCAGTAGTAGACTTACGACAGGGGCTATCAACGAGCAGTACTTC. The J gene is TRBJ2-7, the V gene TRBV19; TRBD1 agrees at 8 bases. With V trimmed by 4 bases and J by 5 bases, 13 bases remained unmatched. This CDR3 spans 16 amino acids. Germline lookup yields CDR1 LNHDA and CDR2 SQIVND (reference sequence).

This clone was detected only once. The rearrangement links TRBV2 to TRBJ2-1; D is possibly TRBD1 (6 bases). Deletions cut 10 bases from V and 0 bases from J, with 13 bases between. In germline, CDR1 is SNHLY, CDR2 FYNNEI. This CDR3 region has 14 residues. CDR3 loop: CAIKGDFSYNEQFF. The CDR3 DNA sequence: TGTGCCATAAAGGGGGATTTCTCCTACAATGAGCAGTTCTTC.

The chain recombines TRBV6-5 with TRBJ2-1; D may be TRBD2 (5 bases). The CDR3 is 13 amino acids. With 3 bases removed from V and 10 bases from J, the gap between germline ends came to 13 bases. Per germline, CDR1 MNHEY and CDR2 SVGAGI. The CDR3 DNA follows: TGTGCCAGCAGTTATGGCAGGTCGGGGGAGCAGTTCTTC. The encoded protein is CASSYGRSGEQFF.

The rearrangement joins TRBV19 to TRBJ2-5; a weak D match, TRBD1 (5 bases). V lost 4 bases and J lost 4, with 19 bases in between. The germline V gene has CDR1 LNHDA and CDR2 SQIVND (reference sequence). The CDR3 is made up of 16 amino acids. CDR3 residues: CASSKGAGNMAETQYF. In DNA form, the CDR3 reads TGTGCCAGTAGTAAAGGGGCAGGTAATATGGCAGAGACCCAGTACTTC.

This clone was seen once. The rearrangement joins TRBV4-1 to TRBJ2-7; 7 nucleotides line up with TRBD1. Germline trimming cut 5 bases from V and 13 bases from J; bases unmatched to any gene: 8. The germline V gene encodes CDR1 MGHRA and CDR2 YSYEKL. The CDR3 runs 11 residues. Here the CDR3 reads CASSGPGQPYF. The CDR3 DNA reads TGCGCCAGCAGCGGACCGGGACAGCCCTACTTC.

This chain links TRBV24-1 with TRBJ2-7; the D gene is possibly TRBD1 (6 bases). The CDR3 covers 15 residues. Trimming shortened V by 0 bases and J by 3 bases, and 11 bases separated the two germline ends. CDR1 KGHDR and CDR2 SFDVKD come from the germline V gene. Here the CDR3 reads CATSDLGRGSYEQYF. In DNA form, the CDR3 reads TGTGCCACCAGTGATTTGGGCAGGGGTAGCTACGAGCAGTACTTC.

The gene calls are TRBV5-1 and TRBJ2-3; 11 bases map to TRBD2. Trimming at V came to 2 bases and at J to 6 bases, leaving 5 bases not matched to a gene. This CDR3 spans 15 amino acids. CDR1 SGHRS and CDR2 YFSETQ come from the germline V gene. CDR3 in amino acids: CASSFPSGGLDTQYF. The CDR3 coding sequence is TGCGCCAGCAGCTTCCCTAGCGGGGGGTTGGATACGCAGTATTTT.

This clone was counted a single time. The chain is built from TRBV19 and TRBJ2-6; TRBD1 aligns across 8 bases. J was trimmed by 2 bases and V by 8 bases; bases with no gene match: 8. This CDR3 spans 16 amino acids. Germline lookup yields CDR1 LNHDA and CDR2 SQIVND (reference sequence). CDR3 residues: CASQQGQGAGANVLTF. CDR3 DNA sequence: TGTGCCAGTCAACAAGGACAGGGAGCTGGGGCCAACGTCCTGACTTTC.

The chain carries TRBV4-2 and TRBJ2-5; 10 nucleotides agree with TRBD2. From germline, CDR1 is LGHNA and CDR2 YNFKEQ. This CDR3 has 17 amino acids. V lost 0 bases to trimming and J lost 5 bases; unmatched junction nucleotides: 9. CDR3 region: CASSQDRGAGGAETQYF. Written as DNA, the CDR3 is TGTGCCAGCAGCCAAGATAGGGGAGCGGGGGGGGCGGAGACCCAGTACTTC.